What follows are 9 T cell receptor beta chains derived from one specimen sequenced in a study of identical twins. One entry per CDR3 protein, called by TCRdb with MiXCR from the 5' RACE reads. The sample includes around 1.7 million distinct CDR3 sequences, 32% of them seen just once. Sequencing was performed on cord blood. The origin of the receptors is a newborn girl in good health.

This chain uses TRBV6-1 with TRBJ2-1, with 12 bases that match TRBD1. The CDR3 is 15 amino acids. Unmatched junction bases numbered 13, after V lost 6 bases and J lost 13 bases. Per germline, CDR1 MNHNS and CDR2 SASEGT. The CDR3 region is CASSSGTGGQETQFF. The CDR3 DNA sequence: TGTGCCAGCAGCTCTGGGACAGGGGGCCAAGAGACCCAGTTCTTC.

This clonotype was observed a handful of times. The chain has TRBV12-3 or TRBV12-4 and TRBJ2-3, with 9 bases lining up with TRBD2. The J segment lost 6 bases and the V segment lost 3 bases, leaving 10 bases of the junction unmatched. This CDR3 contains 16 residues. This chain's CDR3 is CASSFPRLAGKDTQYF. CDR3 bases: TGTGCCAGCAGTTTCCCCCGTCTAGCGGGAAAGGATACGCAGTATTTT.

The chain couples TRBV5-6 to TRBJ2-4; a possible D gene is TRBD2 (6 bases). The DNA end is more similar to TRBJ2-5, so the J call may be wrong. Germline V gene data show CDR1 as SGHDT and CDR2 as YYEEEE. This CDR3 spans 14 amino acids. CDR3 nucleotides: TGTGCCAGCAGCTTCTCTAGCGCCCAAGAGACCCAGTACTTC. This codes for CASSFSSAQETQYF.

This sequence joins TRBV12-3 or TRBV12-4 and TRBJ1-6, with 7 bases lining up with TRBD1. J was trimmed by 3 bases and V by 3 bases; bases with no gene match: 11. CDR3 length: 18 residues. This CDR3 is CASSLGTVHGNYNSPLHF. DNA for the CDR3: TGTGCCAGCAGTTTGGGGACAGTCCACGGGAACTATAATTCACCCCTCCACTTT.

The table lists this clonotype with a few counts. The chain carries TRBV10-1 and TRBJ2-1, with D perhaps TRBD2 (6 bases). Trimming left V 4 bases short and J 9 bases short, with 16 bases between. Germline loops: CDR1 WNHNN, CDR2 SYGVQD (reference sequence). The CDR3 loop spans 14 amino acids. The CDR3 DNA sequence: TGCGCCAGCAGTGGGGGACTTCCCTGGGCTGAGCAGTTCTTC. Translated: CASSGGLPWAEQFF.

The chain employs TRBV7-6 and TRBJ2-3, with TRBD2 identical over 9 bases. The CDR3 sequence is 18 residues long. The V segment lost 5 bases and the J segment 4 bases; nucleotides outside the gene matches: 16. The V gene's germline CDR1 is SGHVS and CDR2 FNYEAQ. As DNA, the CDR3 is TGTGCCAGCAGCCTAACCCTAAGAAGGACTAGCGCGTCAGATACGCAGTATTTT. Its protein product is CASSLTLRRTSASDTQYF.

This clonotype has at least ten counts. This chain joins TRBV12-3 or TRBV12-4 and TRBJ1-2, with D unclear. V lost 6 bases to trimming and J lost 5 bases, with 16 bases between them. The CDR3 is 14 residues long. CDR3 nucleotide sequence: TGTGCCAGCAGATACAGACTTTTCCCTTATGGCTACACCTTC. Protein: CASRYRLFPYGYTF.

The rearrangement joins TRBV5-1 to TRBJ2-5, with D perhaps matching TRBD1 or TRBD2 (5 bases each). The V and J ends lost 3 bases and 0 bases respectively, with 12 bases between them. The CDR3 runs 15 residues. Per germline, CDR1 SGHRS and CDR2 YFSETQ. The CDR3 bases are TGCGCCAGCAGCTCCGGGACCACGTACCAAGAGACCCAGTACTTC. Its translation is CASSSGTTYQETQYF.

The chain's CDR3 is CASSQETAGNQPQHF. The CDR3 bases are TGCGCCAGCAGTCAAGAAACCGCAGGCAATCAGCCCCAGCATTTT. The chain joins TRBV23-1 to TRBJ1-5; D call uncertain. TRBV23-1 has ORF status, its function being uncertain. V gave up 2 bases and J gave up 2 bases, with 10 bases separating them. The CDR3 is 15 residues long.